This T cell receptor beta chain was found in a study of metastatic and nonmetastatic thyroid tumors. Overall study context: Comparative analysis of repertoires was undertaken across blood and tumor or nodule tissue obtained from malignant and benign thyroid patients. Study-wide results and limits: Patients with malignant thyroid tumors reportedly had significantly higher TCR beta diversity than those with benign nodules, in blood and tumor.

In this sample, this clone turned up a few times. Its cognate antigen is unknown. How the authors handled the data: Built for papillary thyroid cancer, a distant-metastasis classifier drew on CDR3 differences across clinicopathological groups. TCRdb reassembled clones from the PCR reads with MiXCR. TCRdb's processing, not the authors' own work, is the source of the V and J calls. The table shows some 24,000 clones, with roughly 21% occurring only once. Patients underwent thyroid surgery, and none had received any treatment before it. V was pared by 0 bases and J by 3 bases, with 7 bases between. CDR1 and CDR2 from the germline V gene are SGHRS and YFSETQ. The CDR3 is made up of 13 amino acids.

The rearrangement links TRBV5-1 to TRBJ2-7, with unresolved D. The sample comprised blood. The receptor was isolated from a male donor with papillary thyroid cancer or a benign thyroid nodule (not recorded which). Some clones in this sample may be carry-over from other donors' samples. CDR3 loop: CASSLESVYEQYF. The CDR3 nucleotides are TGCGCCAGCAGCTTGGAATCAGTCTACGAGCAGTACTTC.